This TCR beta chain comes out of a study of identical twins. Study-level findings and limits: Fewer insertions were carried by abundant cord blood beta clonotypes, but none was seen in memory repertoires.

TCRdb fed the 5' RACE reads into MiXCR, producing one record per CDR3 protein. The sample has some 440,000 distinct CDR3 sequences; approximately 24% are singletons. With respect to this clonotype: The target antigen is unknown.

Germline V gene lookup returns CDR1 LGHDT and CDR2 YNNKEL (reference sequence). V gave up 2 bases and J gave up 1 base, with 8 bases separating them. The CDR3 totals 14 residues. The same specimen was also included in a second study, on T cells expressing NK-cell markers. As reported in that work: In several experiments, sorting was restricted to alpha-beta TCR T cells by an anti-gamma-delta TCR antibody.

The rearrangement links TRBV3-1 to TRBJ2-5; D is perhaps TRBD2 (5 bases). Sequencing was done on a sample of CD4+ T cells sorted from blood. The receptor comes from a woman aged 18-29 years in good health. In DNA, the CDR3 is TGTGCCAGCAGCCAACGGGCGGGCCAAGAGACCCAGTACTTC. This encodes CASSQRAGQETQYF.